Here is one T cell receptor beta chain with its context. What it recognizes is unknown. This entry is derived from a study of cytomegalovirus exposure and HLA in healthy donors. Study-wide results and caveats: Several top significant clusters appeared, in a later analysis, to be linked to common viral pathogens. A later analysis found TCR association rates differed by HLA locus, highest for DRB1 and lowest for HLA-C.

The PCR used 60 Vbeta and 13 Jbeta primers. Some clones are missing from TCRdb's copy, which holds only in-frame ones; the method was immunoSEQ multiplex PCR. This sample has 150,000 to 200,000 clones; roughly 72% occur once, and the top ten carry just over 2%. CDR1 and CDR2 from the germline V gene are SGHRS and YFSETQ. The CDR3 runs to 16 residues. J lost 2 bases, V lost 5 bases, and 6 bases had no gene match. This sequence originates from a woman in her twenties or thirties in good health and CMV-seropositive. The sample consisted of PBMCs. J is TRBJ1-4 and V is TRBV5-1, with 10 bases matching TRBD1. CDR3 sequence reads: CASRRTGGQTNEKLFF. DNA of the CDR3: TGCGCCAGCAGACGGACAGGGGGGCAGACTAATGAAAAACTGTTTTTT. The whole variable domain, filled in from reference TRBV5-1 and TRBJ1-4, reads KAGVTQTPRYLIKTRGQQVTLSCSPISGHRSVSWYQQTPGQGLQFLFEYFSETQRNKGNFPGRFSGRQFSNSRSEMNVSTLELGDSALYLCASRRTGGQTNEKLFFGSGTQLSVL.